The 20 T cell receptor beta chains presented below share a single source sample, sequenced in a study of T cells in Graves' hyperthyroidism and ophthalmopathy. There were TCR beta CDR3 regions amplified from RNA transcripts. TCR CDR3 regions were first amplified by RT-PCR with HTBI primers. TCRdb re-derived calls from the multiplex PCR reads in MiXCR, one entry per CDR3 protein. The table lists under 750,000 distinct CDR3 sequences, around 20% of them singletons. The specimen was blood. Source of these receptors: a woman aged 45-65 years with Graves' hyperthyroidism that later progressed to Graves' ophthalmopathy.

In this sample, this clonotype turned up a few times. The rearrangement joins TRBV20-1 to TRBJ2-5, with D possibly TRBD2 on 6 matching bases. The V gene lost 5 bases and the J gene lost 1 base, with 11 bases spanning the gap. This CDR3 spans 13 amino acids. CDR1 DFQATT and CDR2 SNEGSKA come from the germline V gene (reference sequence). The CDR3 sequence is CSAPDGSQETQYF. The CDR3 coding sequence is TGCAGTGCTCCCGACGGGAGCCAAGAGACCCAGTACTTC.

In nucleotides, the CDR3 is TGTGCCAGCAGTGAGACCAGGGGAGGCTCCTACAATGAGCAGTTCTTC. It codes for CASSETRGGSYNEQFF. The chain employs TRBV6-1 and TRBJ2-1; D may be TRBD1 or TRBD2 (6 bases each). V lost 3 bases, J lost 0 bases, and 12 bases lay in between. This CDR3 has 16 amino acids. CDR1 and CDR2 from the germline V gene are MNHNS and SASEGT.

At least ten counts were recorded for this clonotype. Here the CDR3 reads CASTAGTGVSSNQPQHF. DNA for the CDR3: TGTGCCAGTACCGCCGGGACAGGGGTTTCGAGCAATCAGCCCCAGCATTTT. The chain uses TRBV19 and TRBJ1-5; the match to TRBD1 covers 10 bases. Germline V gene sequence: CDR1 LNHDA, CDR2 SQIVND (reference sequence). The CDR3 is made up of 17 amino acids. With 7 bases clipped from V and 1 base from J, the junction kept 10 bases outside the gene matches.

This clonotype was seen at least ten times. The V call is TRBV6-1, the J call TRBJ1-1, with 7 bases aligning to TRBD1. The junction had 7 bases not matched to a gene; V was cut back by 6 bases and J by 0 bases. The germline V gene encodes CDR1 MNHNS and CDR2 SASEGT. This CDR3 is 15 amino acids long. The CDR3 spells CASSLMGQLNTEAFF. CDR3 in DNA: TGTGCCAGCAGCCTCATGGGACAGCTGAACACTGAAGCTTTCTTT.

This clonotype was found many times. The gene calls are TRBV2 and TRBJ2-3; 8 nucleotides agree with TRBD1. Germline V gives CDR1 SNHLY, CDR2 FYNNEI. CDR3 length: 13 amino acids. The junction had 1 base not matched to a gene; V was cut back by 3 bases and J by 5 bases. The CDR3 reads CASSDRGQDTQYF. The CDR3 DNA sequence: TGTGCCAGCAGTGACAGGGGGCAAGATACGCAGTATTTT.

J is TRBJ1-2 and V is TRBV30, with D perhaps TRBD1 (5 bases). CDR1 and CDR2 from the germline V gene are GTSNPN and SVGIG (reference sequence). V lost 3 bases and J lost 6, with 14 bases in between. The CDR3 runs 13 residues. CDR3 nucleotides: TGTGCCTGGAGCCTTGGGGGGTACGATGGCTACACCTTC. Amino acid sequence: CAWSLGGYDGYTF.

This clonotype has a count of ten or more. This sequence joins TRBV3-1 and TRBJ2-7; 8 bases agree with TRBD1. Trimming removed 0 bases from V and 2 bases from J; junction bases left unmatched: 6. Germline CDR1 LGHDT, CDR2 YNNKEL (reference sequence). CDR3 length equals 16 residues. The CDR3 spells CASSQDWQDRAYEQYF. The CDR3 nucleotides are TGTGCCAGCAGCCAAGATTGGCAGGACAGGGCCTACGAGCAGTACTTC.

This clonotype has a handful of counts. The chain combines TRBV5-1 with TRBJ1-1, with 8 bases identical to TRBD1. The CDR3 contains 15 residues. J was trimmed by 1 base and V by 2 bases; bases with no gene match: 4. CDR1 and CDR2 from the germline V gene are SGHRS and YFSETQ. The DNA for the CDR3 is TGCGCCAGCAGCTTACAACAGGGGGGGAACACTGAAGCTTTCTTT. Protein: CASSLQQGGNTEAFF. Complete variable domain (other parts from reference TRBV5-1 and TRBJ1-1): KAGVTQTPRYLIKTRGQQVTLSCSPISGHRSVSWYQQTPGQGLQFLFEYFSETQRNKGNFPGRFSGRQFSNSRSEMNVSTLELGDSALYLCASSLQQGGNTEAFFGQGTRLTVV.

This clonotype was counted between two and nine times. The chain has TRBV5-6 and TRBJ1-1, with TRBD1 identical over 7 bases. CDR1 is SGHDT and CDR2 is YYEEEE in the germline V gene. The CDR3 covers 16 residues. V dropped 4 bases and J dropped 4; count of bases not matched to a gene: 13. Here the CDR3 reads CASSPRRQGGGTEAFF. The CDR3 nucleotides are TGTGCCAGCAGCCCCCGGCGACAGGGAGGCGGCACTGAAGCTTTCTTT.

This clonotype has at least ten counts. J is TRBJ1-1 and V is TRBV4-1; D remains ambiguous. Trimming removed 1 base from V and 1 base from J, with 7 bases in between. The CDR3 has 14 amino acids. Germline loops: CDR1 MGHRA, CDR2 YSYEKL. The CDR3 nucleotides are TGCGCCAGCAGCCAAGTCGCCGGGAACACTGAAGCTTTCTTT. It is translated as CASSQVAGNTEAFF.

Here the CDR3 DNA reads TGTGCCAGTACCTGGGAGGGGGCTGATGATGAGCAGTTCTTC. Translation: CASTWEGADDEQFF. The gene calls are TRBV2 and TRBJ2-1; either TRBD1 or TRBD2 may fit D (7 bases each). Looked up from germline, CDR1 is SNHLY and CDR2 is FYNNEI. The CDR3 sequence is 14 residues long. V dropped 9 bases and J dropped 8 bases, with 20 bases sitting between them.

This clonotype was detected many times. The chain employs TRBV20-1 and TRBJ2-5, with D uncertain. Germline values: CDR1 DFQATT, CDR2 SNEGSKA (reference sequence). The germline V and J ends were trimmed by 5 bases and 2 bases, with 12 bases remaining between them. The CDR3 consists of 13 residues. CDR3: CSAYVDGQETQYF. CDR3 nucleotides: TGCAGTGCTTACGTGGACGGACAAGAGACCCAGTACTTC.

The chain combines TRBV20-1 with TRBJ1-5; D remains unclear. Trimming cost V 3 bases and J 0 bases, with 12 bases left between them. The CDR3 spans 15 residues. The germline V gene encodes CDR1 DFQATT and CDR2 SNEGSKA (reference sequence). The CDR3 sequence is CSASFKGNSNQPQHF. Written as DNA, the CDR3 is TGCAGTGCTAGTTTTAAAGGAAATAGCAATCAGCCCCAGCATTTT.

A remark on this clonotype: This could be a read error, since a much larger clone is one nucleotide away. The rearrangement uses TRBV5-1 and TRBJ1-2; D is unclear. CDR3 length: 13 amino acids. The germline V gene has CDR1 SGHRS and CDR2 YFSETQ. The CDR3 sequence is CVSSLGDTAGYTF. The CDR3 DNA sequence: TGCGTCAGCAGCTTGGGCGACACGGCCGGCTACACCTTC.

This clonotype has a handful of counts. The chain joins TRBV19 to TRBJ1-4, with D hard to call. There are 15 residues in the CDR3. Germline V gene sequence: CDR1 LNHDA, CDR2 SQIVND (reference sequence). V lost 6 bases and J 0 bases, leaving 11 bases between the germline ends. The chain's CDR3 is CASRWTGTTNEKLFF. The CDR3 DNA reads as TGTGCCAGTAGGTGGACGGGAACAACTAATGAAAAACTGTTTTTT.

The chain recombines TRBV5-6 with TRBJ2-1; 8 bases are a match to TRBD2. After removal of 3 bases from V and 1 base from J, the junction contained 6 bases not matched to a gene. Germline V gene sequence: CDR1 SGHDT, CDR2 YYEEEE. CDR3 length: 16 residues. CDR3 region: CASSSAPSGSYNEQFF. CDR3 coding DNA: TGTGCCAGCAGCTCAGCCCCTAGCGGGTCCTACAATGAGCAGTTCTTC.

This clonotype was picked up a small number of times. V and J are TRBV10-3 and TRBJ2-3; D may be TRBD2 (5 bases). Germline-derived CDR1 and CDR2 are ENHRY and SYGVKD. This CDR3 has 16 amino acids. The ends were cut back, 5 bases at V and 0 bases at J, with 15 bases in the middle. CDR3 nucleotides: TGTGCCATCAGTCCCCACTCTGGCGGGAGCACAGATACGCAGTATTTT. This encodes CAISPHSGGSTDTQYF.

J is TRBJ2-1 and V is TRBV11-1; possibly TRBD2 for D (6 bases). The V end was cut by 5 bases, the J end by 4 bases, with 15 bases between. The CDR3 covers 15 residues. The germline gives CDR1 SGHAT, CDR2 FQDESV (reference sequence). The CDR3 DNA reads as TGTGCCAGCAGCCGGGACTCCTCTCTATACAATGAGCAGTTCTTC. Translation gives CASSRDSSLYNEQFF.

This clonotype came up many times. The CDR3 here is CASSQDYNEQFF. DNA for the CDR3: TGCGCCAGCAGCCAGGACTACAATGAGCAGTTCTTC. J is TRBJ2-1 and V is TRBV4-1; D is uncertain. The CDR3 is 12 residues long. CDR1 and CDR2 (germline): MGHRA, YSYEKL. V lost 3 bases and J 3 bases, leaving 3 bases between the germline ends.

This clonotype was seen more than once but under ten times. The chain's CDR3 is CASSFPYWEQFF. The CDR3 region has the DNA TGTGCCAGCAGCTTCCCTTACTGGGAGCAGTTCTTC. The J gene is TRBJ2-1, the V gene TRBV11-2; D is unresolved. The CDR3 totals 12 residues. Trimming took off 3 bases at V and 10 bases at J, with 10 bases between the two ends. CDR1 and CDR2 (germline): SGHAT, FQNNGV. The complete variable domain, with remaining parts taken from reference TRBV11-2 and TRBJ2-1, reads EAGVAQSPRYKIIEKRQSVAFWCNPISGHATLYWYQQILGQGPKLLIQFQNNGVVDDSQLPKDRFSAERLKGVDSTLKIQPAKLEDSAVYLCASSFPYWEQFFGPGTRLTVL.